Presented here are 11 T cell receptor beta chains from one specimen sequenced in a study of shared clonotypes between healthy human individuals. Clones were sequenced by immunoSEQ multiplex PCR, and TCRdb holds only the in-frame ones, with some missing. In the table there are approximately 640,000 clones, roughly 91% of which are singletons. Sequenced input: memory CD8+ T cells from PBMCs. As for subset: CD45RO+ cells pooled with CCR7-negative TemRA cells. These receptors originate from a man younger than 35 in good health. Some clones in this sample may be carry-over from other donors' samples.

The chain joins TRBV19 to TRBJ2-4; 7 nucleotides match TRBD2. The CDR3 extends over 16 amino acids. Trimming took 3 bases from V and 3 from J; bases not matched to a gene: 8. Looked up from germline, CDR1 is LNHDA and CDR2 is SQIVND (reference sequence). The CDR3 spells CASSIPLGGSKNIQYF. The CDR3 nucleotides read TGTGCCAGTAGTATTCCGCTCGGCGGGAGCAAAAACATTCAGTACTTC.

CDR3 DNA: TGTGCCAGCAGCTTAACCAGGCTTAGCTCTGGAAACACCATATATTTT. It codes for CASSLTRLSSGNTIYF. The chain joins TRBV11-2 to TRBJ1-3; D gene uncertain. This CDR3 is built from 16 residues. The ends were cut back, 2 bases at V and 0 bases at J, with 11 bases in the middle. The germline CDR1 and CDR2 sequences are SGHAT and FQNNGV.

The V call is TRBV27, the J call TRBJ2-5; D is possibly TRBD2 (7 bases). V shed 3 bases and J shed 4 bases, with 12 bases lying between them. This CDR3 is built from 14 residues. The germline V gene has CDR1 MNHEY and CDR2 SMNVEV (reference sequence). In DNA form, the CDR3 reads TGTGCCAGCAGTTTCTTGAGGGGGGGAGAGACCCAGTACTTC. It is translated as CASSFLRGGETQYF.

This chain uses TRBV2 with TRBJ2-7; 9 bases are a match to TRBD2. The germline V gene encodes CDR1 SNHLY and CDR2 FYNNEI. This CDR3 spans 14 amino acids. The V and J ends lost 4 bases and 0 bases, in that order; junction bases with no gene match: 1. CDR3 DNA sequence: TGTGCCAGCAGTGCTAGCGGGACCTCCTACGAGCAGTACTTC. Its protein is CASSASGTSYEQYF.

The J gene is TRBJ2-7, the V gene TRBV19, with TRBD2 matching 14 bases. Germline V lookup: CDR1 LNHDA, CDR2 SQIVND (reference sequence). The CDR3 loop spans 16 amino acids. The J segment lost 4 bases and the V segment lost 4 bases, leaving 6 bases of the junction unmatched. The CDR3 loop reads CASSNGLAGGRYEQYF. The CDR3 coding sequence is TGTGCCAGTAGTAACGGACTAGCGGGAGGTCGGTACGAGCAGTACTTC.

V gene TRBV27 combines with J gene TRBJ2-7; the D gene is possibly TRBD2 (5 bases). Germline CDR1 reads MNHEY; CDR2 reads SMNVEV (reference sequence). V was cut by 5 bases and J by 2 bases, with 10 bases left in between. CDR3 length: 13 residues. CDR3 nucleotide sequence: TGTGCCAGCAGTAGCGACGGGACCTACGAGCAGTACTTC. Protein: CASSSDGTYEQYF.

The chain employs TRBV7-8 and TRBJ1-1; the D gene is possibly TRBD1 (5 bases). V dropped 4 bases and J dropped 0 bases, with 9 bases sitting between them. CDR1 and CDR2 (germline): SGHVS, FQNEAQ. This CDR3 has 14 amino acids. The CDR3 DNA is TGTGCCAGCAGCTCACAGGACCTGAACACTGAAGCTTTCTTT. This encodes CASSSQDLNTEAFF. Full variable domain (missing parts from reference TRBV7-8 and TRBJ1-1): GAGVSQSPRYKVAKRGQDVALRCDPISGHVSLFWYQQALGQGPEFLTYFQNEAQLDKSGLPSDRFFAERPEGSVSTLKIQRTQQEDSAVYLCASSSQDLNTEAFFGQGTRLTVV.

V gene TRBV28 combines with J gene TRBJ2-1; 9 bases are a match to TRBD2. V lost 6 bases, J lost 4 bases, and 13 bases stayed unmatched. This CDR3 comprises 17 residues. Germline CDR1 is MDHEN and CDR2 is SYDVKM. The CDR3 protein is CASRPTSGPAFYNEQFF. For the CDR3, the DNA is TGTGCCAGCAGACCTACTAGCGGGCCAGCCTTTTACAATGAGCAGTTCTTC.

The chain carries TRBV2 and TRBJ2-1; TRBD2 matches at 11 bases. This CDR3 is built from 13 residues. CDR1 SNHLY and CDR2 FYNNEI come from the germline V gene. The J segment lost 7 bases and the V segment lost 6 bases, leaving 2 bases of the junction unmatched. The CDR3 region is CASRGLAENEQFF. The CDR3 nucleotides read TGTGCCAGCAGGGGACTAGCGGAGAATGAGCAGTTCTTC. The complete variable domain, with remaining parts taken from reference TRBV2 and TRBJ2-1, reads EPEVTQTPSHQVTQMGQEVILRCVPISNHLYFYWYRQILGQKVEFLVSFYNNEISEKSEIFDDQFSVERPDGSNFTLKIRSTKLEDSAMYFCASRGLAENEQFFGPGTRLTVL.

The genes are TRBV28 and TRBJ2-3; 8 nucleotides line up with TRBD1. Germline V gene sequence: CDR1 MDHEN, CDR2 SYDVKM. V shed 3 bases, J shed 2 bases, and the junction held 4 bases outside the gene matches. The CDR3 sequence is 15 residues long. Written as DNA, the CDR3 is TGTGCCAGCAGTTTCGGACAGGGCAACACAGATACGCAGTATTTT. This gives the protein CASSFGQGNTDTQYF.

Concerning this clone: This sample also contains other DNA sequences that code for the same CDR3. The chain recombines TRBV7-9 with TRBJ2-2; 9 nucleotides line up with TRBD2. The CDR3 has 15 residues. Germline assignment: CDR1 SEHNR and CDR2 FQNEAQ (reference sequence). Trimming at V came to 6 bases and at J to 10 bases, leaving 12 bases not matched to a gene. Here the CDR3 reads CASSHSGRGVEELFF. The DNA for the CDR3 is TGTGCCAGCAGTCATAGCGGGAGAGGTGTAGAGGAGCTGTTTTTT.